The entry below gives a single T cell receptor (beta chain) sequence along with its context. The sample originates from a study of CD8 T cells in Susac syndrome. All included Susac syndrome patients satisfied recently defined diagnostic criteria for definite or probable disease. Both CD4+ and CD8+ T cells were negatively isolated, and TEMRA cells underwent FACS enrichment. V lost 1 base and J 0 bases, leaving 7 bases between the germline ends. CDR3 length: 15 amino acids. The germline V gene has CDR1 LGHNA and CDR2 YSLEER. Random-hexamer reverse transcription was applied to about 0.5 to 1 ug RNA. In TCRdb, the immunoSEQ multiplex PCR reads were re-called with MiXCR into one record per CDR3 protein. The sample has 210,000 or so distinct CDR3 sequences; 94% are singletons.

The sample was CD4+ T cells from PBMCs. The sequence came from a human donor with Susac syndrome. This sequence joins TRBV4-3 and TRBJ1-3; D gene uncertain. CDR3 bases: TGCGCCAGCAGCCAAGCGTTCTCCTCTGGAAACACCATATATTTT. This translates into CASSQAFSSGNTIYF.